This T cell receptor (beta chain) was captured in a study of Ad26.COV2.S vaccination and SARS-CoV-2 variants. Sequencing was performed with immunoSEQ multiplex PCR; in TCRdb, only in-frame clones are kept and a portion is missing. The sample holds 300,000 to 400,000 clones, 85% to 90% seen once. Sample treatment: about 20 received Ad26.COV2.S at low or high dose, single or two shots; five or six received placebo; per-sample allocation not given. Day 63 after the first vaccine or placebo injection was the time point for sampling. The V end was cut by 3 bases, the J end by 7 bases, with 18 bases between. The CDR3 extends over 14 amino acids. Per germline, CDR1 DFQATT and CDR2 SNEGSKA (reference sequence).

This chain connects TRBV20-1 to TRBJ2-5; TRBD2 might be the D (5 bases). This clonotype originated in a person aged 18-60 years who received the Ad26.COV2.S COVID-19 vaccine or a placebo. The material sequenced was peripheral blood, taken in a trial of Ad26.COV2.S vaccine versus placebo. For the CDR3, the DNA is TGCAGTGCTAGTTGGCTGACTAAAGAGCGGACCCAGTACTTC. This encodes CSASWLTKERTQYF.